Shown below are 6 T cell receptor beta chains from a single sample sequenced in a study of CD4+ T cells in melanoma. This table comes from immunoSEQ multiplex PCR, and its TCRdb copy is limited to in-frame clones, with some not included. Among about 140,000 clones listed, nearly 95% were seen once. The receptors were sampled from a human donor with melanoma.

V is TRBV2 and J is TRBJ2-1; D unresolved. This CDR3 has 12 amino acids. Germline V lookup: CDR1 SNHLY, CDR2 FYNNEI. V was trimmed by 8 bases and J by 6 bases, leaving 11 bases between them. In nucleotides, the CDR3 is TGTGCCAGCTCTCTGCCCTCCAATGAGCAGTTCTTC. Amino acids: CASSLPSNEQFF.

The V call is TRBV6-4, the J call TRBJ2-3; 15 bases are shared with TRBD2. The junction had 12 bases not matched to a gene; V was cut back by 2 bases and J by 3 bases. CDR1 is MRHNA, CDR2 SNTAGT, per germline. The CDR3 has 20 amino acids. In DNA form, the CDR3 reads TGTGCCAGCAGTGACCCTCGGCGGACTAGCGGGGGGGCACGTACAGATACGCAGTATTTT. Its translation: CASSDPRRTSGGARTDTQYF.

DNA of the CDR3: TGCGCCAGCAGCCAAGCCAAGCGGGGGGCACAAGAGACCCAGTACTTC. Translated: CASSQAKRGAQETQYF. The V gene is TRBV4-1, the J gene TRBJ2-5, with 9 bases that match TRBD2. CDR1 is MGHRA, CDR2 YSYEKL, per germline. This CDR3 is 16 amino acids long. J was trimmed by 2 bases and V by 1 base; bases with no gene match: 5.

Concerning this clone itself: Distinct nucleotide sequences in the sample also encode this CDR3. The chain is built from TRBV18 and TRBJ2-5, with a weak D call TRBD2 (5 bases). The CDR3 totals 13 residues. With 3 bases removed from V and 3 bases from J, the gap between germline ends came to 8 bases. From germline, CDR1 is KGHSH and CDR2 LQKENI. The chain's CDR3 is CASSPPGEETQYF. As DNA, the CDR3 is TGTGCCAGCTCACCCCCCGGGGAAGAGACCCAGTACTTC.

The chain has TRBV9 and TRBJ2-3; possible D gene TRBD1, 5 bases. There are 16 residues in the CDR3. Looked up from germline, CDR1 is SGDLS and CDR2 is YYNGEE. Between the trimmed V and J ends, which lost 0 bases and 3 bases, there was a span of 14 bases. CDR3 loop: CASSVEGQGKTDTQYF. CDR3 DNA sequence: TGTGCCAGCAGCGTAGAAGGGCAGGGAAAGACAGATACGCAGTATTTT. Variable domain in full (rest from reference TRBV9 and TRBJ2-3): DSGVTQTPKHLITATGQRVTLRCSPRSGDLSVYWYQQSLDQGLQFLIQYYNGEERAKGNILERFSAQQFPDLHSELNLSSLELGDSALYFCASSVEGQGKTDTQYFGPGTRLTVL.

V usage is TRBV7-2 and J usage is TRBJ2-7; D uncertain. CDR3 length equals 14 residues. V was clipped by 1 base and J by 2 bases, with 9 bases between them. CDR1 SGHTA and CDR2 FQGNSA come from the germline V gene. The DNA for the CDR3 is TGTGCCAGCAGCTTAGGAGCCGGAGCCTACGAGCAGTACTTC. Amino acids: CASSLGAGAYEQYF.